The rows below give T cell receptor beta chains drawn from one sample of a study of T cell responses to AZD1222 COVID-19 vaccine. The method was immunoSEQ multiplex PCR; TCRdb's version includes in-frame clones alone and lacks a portion of them. Of roughly 180,000 clones in the sample, about 94% are singletons; the top ten hold roughly 8.4%. The sample here was peripheral blood, taken on day 0 of AZD1222 vaccination. These receptors were collected from an adult in good health. The CDR3 runs from the conserved cysteine through the conserved F or W. Size tells how often a clone was seen (once, few, many) or the class of an expanded clone, and some rows leave it out.

j_call v_call clone_size cdr3_length cdr3_aa
TRBJ2-7 TRBV5-4 NA 15 CASSFLDRGRGEQYF
TRBJ2-1 TRBV12-5 NA 15 CASGAGQGAVDEQFF
TRBJ2-7 TRBV4-1 NA 14 CASSLAGAPYEQYF
TRBJ2-5 TRBV7-3 NA 15 CASSLTGQGMETQYF
TRBJ1-2 TRBV5-1 NA 16 CASSFSGTGTRYGYTF
TRBJ1-5 TRBV7-3 NA 15 CASSSGQISNQPQHF
TRBJ1-1 TRBV30 NA 12 CAWSPGGTEAFF
TRBJ2-2 TRBV25-1 NA 12 CASSWATGELFF
TRBJ1-4 TRBV27 many 15 CASSRSGVLNEKLFF
TRBJ1-6 TRBV9 NA 15 CASSGQKGDNSPLHF
TRBJ1-1 TRBV19 NA 14 CASSIDLPGVLAFF
TRBJ2-3 TRBV6-5 NA 14 CASSPDSYTDTQYF
TRBJ2-7 TRBV9 NA 16 CASSPRLQVVPYEQYF
TRBJ1-1 TRBV7-8 NA 13 CASSSGLNTEAFF
TRBJ2-2 TRBV5-6 once 15 CASSLNGFNTGELFF
TRBJ1-5 TRBV19 NA 16 CASSISWAVHNQPQHF
TRBJ2-1 TRBV7-2 NA 13 CASTERGSNEQFF
TRBJ1-1 TRBV6-5 NA 16 CASSYSGAGGRTEAFF
TRBJ2-3 TRBV3-1/TRBV3-2 NA 18 CARLRTSGTLNWVDTQYF
TRBJ1-1 TRBV14 NA 13 CASSQPGLWGAFF
TRBJ2-7 TRBV30 NA 15 CAWSKGGTRSYEQYF
TRBJ2-7 TRBV4-1 NA 15 CASSQASGTNYEQYF
TRBJ2-7 TRBV19 NA 15 CASSIAFRGPYEQYF
TRBJ2-7 TRBV27 NA 12 CASSSQGYEQYF
TRBJ2-3 TRBV4-2 NA 18 CASSRRAGGDPSTDTQYF
TRBJ2-7 TRBV3-1/TRBV3-2 few 15 CASSQTSLGSYEQYF
TRBJ1-1 TRBV28 NA 13 CATDRSNRVEAFF
TRBJ2-1 TRBV4-1 NA 14 CASSPPTSLNEQFF
TRBJ2-5 TRBV4-1 once 16 CASSQDLAGGSETQYF
TRBJ2-5 TRBV7-9 NA 12 CASSPDGETQYF
TRBJ1-3 TRBV5-1 NA 18 CASSPGTGGASSGNTIYF
TRBJ1-1 TRBV29-1 once 14 CSVLPTGRDTEAFF
TRBJ2-1 TRBV23-1 NA 13 CASSQSRGIEQFF
TRBJ2-1 TRBV29-1 NA 15 CSPLGPSGSYNEQFF
TRBJ1-6 TRBV28 once 14 CASSLLDSNSPLHF
TRBJ2-3 TRBV6-2/TRBV6-3 NA 14 CASSYGQGTDTQYF
TRBJ1-5 TRBV4-2 NA 14 CASSQRRGSQPQHF
TRBJ1-4 TRBV19 NA 13 CASRELRSGKLFF
TRBJ1-2 TRBV9 NA 16 CASSVGAGRDNYGYTF
TRBJ2-7 TRBV18 NA 17 CASSPRFGRLGGYEQYF
TRBJ1-2 TRBV21-1 NA 19 CASSKGKRNKGYHQYGYTF
TRBJ2-3 TRBV7-2 NA 12 CASRHSGNTQYF
TRBJ1-2 TRBV20-1 NA 15 CSASIPRDSLYGYTF
TRBJ2-3 TRBV2 NA 13 CASSDALTDTQYF
TRBJ2-3 TRBV24-1 NA 12 CATSDLKVTQYF
TRBJ2-7 TRBV2 NA 14 CASSAGTSGIEQYF
TRBJ2-1 TRBV5-6 NA 11 CASSLTDEQFF
TRBJ2-2 TRBV24-1 NA 16 CATSDLERENTGELFF
TRBJ2-1 TRBV10-3 once 13 CAISEGAYNEQFF
TRBJ1-5 TRBV2 NA 14 CASSYRGGDQPQHF
TRBJ2-5 TRBV27 NA 15 CASSSGASYQETQYF